This is a list of T cell receptor beta chains from one sample in a study of OX40 agonist ivuxolimab in advanced cancers. Method: immunoSEQ multiplex PCR; TCRdb's copy keeps in-frame clones and lacks some. The sample has 80,000 to 85,000 clones; just over 85% are singletons. The input for sequencing was CD4+ or CD8+ T cells sorted from blood, taken in a trial of the OX40 agonist ivuxolimab. These receptors originate from an adult with an advanced solid tumor such as melanoma, head and neck, liver or kidney cancer. The CDR3 runs from the conserved cysteine through the conserved F or W. The D gene is left open where the match is weak. Clone size is stated in some rows and not others, as once, few, many or a class when expanded.

J,size,V,D,DNA,CDR3
TRBJ1-5,NA,TRBV7-9,NA,TGTGCCAGCGGGCCTTACAGGGACGATCAGCCCCAGCATTTT,CASGPYRDDQPQHF
TRBJ2-7,NA,TRBV6-5,TRBD2,TGTGCCAGCAGTTACTCAGGGACTAGCCGTGCCTACGAGCAGTACTTC,CASSYSGTSRAYEQYF
TRBJ2-1,NA,TRBV25-1,NA,TGTGCCAGCAGTGAATCAGATTATGGTTATTACAATGAGCAGTTCTTC,CASSESDYGYYNEQFF
TRBJ1-1,once,TRBV29-1,NA,TGCAGCCTCCGAGTCAATATGAACACTGAAGCTTTCTTT,CSLRVNMNTEAFF
TRBJ1-2,NA,TRBV18,NA,TGTGCCAGCTCCGACAGTGAGCTCTATGGCTACACCTTC,CASSDSELYGYTF
TRBJ2-7,NA,TRBV18,TRBD1,TGTGCCAGCTCACCCGGGACAGGGCTCTCCTACGAGCAGTACTTC,CASSPGTGLSYEQYF
TRBJ2-3,NA,TRBV11-1,TRBD1,TGTGCCAGCAGCGTCTTGACAGGGGGCACAGATACGCAGTATTTT,CASSVLTGGTDTQYF
TRBJ2-7,NA,TRBV7-9,NA,TGTGCCAGCAGCTCCGGGGCGGACTTCGCGTCCTACGAGCAGTACTTC,CASSSGADFASYEQYF
TRBJ1-5,NA,TRBV6-1,TRBD1,TGTGCCAGCATTCGCACAGGGGCGGGCAATCAGCCCCAGCATTTT,CASIRTGAGNQPQHF
TRBJ1-1,NA,TRBV19,NA,TGTGCCAGTAGTATGTGGCAGCTGAACACTGAAGCTTTCTTT,CASSMWQLNTEAFF
TRBJ2-7,NA,TRBV5-6,TRBD2,TGTGCCAGCAGCTCAAGCGGGAGGGTGATCGAGCAGTACTTC,CASSSSGRVIEQYF
TRBJ2-5,NA,TRBV9,TRBD2,TGTGCCAGCAGCGTTCTATCAGCGGGAGGGAGGGAGACCCAGTACTTC,CASSVLSAGGRETQYF
TRBJ1-4,NA,TRBV5-1,NA,TGCGCCAGCAGCCCTGCAGGGGTCCTTAATGAAAAACTGTTTTTT,CASSPAGVLNEKLFF
TRBJ1-2,NA,TRBV7-2,TRBD1,TGTGCCAGCAGCACAGACAGGGGGGTTTTTGGCTACACCTTC,CASSTDRGVFGYTF
TRBJ2-3,NA,TRBV11-1,NA,TGTGCCAGCAGCGCTAAGGGACTCGATACGCAGTATTTT,CASSAKGLDTQYF
TRBJ1-1,NA,TRBV7-8,NA,TGTGCCAGCAGCTCGACAGGGAACACTGAAGCTTTCTTT,CASSSTGNTEAFF
TRBJ2-2,NA,TRBV2,TRBD1,TGTGCCAGCAGCGGGACAGGGGGCAGTTTCGGGGAGCTGTTTTTT,CASSGTGGSFGELFF
TRBJ2-1,NA,TRBV30,TRBD2,TGTGCCTGGCGGGGGGGGGCGGGATACAATGAGCAGTTCTTC,CAWRGGAGYNEQFF
TRBJ1-1,NA,TRBV10-3,NA,TGTGCCATCAGTGAGGGACAGATTGCGGACACTGAAGCTTTCTTT,CAISEGQIADTEAFF
TRBJ2-5,NA,TRBV4-3,NA,TGCGCCAGCAGCCAAGATACGCTAGCCGAGACCCAGTACTTC,CASSQDTLAETQYF
TRBJ1-2,NA,TRBV5-1,NA,TGCGCCAGCAGAGAGACCGAAGCTAACTATGGCTACACCTTC,CASRETEANYGYTF
TRBJ1-4,NA,TRBV5-4,TRBD1,TGTGCCAGCAGCTTAGACAGGGTCAATGAAAAACTGTTTTTT,CASSLDRVNEKLFF
TRBJ2-1,NA,TRBV7-8,NA,TGTGCCAGCAGCTTAGGGGTTGGGTACAATGAGCAGTTCTTC,CASSLGVGYNEQFF
TRBJ2-3,NA,TRBV29-1,TRBD1,TGCAGCGCTCTCGAGGACAGGGCAGGGGATACGCAGTATTTT,CSALEDRAGDTQYF
TRBJ1-1,NA,TRBV28,NA,TGTGCCAGCAGGGCTAGTATGAACACTGAAGCTTTCTTT,CASRASMNTEAFF
TRBJ1-2,NA,TRBV6-1,NA,TGTGCCAGCATGCGGGGGGACTATGGCTACACCTTC,CASMRGDYGYTF
TRBJ1-2,NA,TRBV7-2,NA,TGTGCCAGCAGCTTATCCCCCACAGGGACCTATGGCTACACCTTC,CASSLSPTGTYGYTF
TRBJ1-1,NA,TRBV5-5,NA,TGTGCCAGCAGCTCTCAGGTTGAAACTGAAGCTTTCTTT,CASSSQVETEAFF